This TCR beta chain is drawn from a study of cytomegalovirus exposure and HLA in healthy donors. CDR1 is SGDLS, CDR2 YYNGEE, per germline. This CDR3 comprises 20 residues. With 3 bases removed from V and 1 base from J, the gap between germline ends came to 28 bases. This clone was seen a few times. This PCR relied on a set of 60 Vbeta primers and 13 Jbeta primers. The method was immunoSEQ multiplex PCR; TCRdb's version includes in-frame clones alone and lacks a portion of them. The sample lists some 180,000 clones; roughly four fifths were seen once. The chain employs TRBV9 and TRBJ1-1; D might be TRBD1 (6 bases). This receptor was obtained from a man aged 18 to 29 in good health and CMV-seronegative. Sequences were obtained from PBMCs. As DNA, the CDR3 is TGTGCCAGCAGCGGGGGGGGGACGGGGGCCTCTCTAATCGAGAACACTGAAGCTTTCTTT. Amino acids: CASSGGGTGASLIENTEAFF.